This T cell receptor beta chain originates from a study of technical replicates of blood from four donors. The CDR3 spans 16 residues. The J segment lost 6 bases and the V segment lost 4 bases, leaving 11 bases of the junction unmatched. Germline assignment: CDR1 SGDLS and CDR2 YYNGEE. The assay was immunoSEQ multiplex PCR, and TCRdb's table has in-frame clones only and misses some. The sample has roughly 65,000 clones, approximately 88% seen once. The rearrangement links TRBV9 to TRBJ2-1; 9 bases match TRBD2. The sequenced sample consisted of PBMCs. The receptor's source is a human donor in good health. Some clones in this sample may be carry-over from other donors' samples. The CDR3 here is CASSTRGGGASNEQFF. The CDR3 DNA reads TGTGCCAGCAGCACAAGGGGCGGGGGGGCGTCCAATGAGCAGTTCTTC.